A single sample gave rise to the 8 T cell receptor beta chains below, sequenced in a study of shared clonotypes between healthy human individuals. Sequencing used immunoSEQ multiplex PCR; TCRdb keeps in-frame clones, though not all of them. There are approximately 460,000 clones in the sample; 77% occur only once, and around 12% lies in the top ten. The sample was PBMCs. The receptor set was obtained from a woman aged 40 to 50 in good health. Some clones in this sample may be carry-over from other donors' samples.

The CDR3 spells CASSRDRAEQFF. CDR3 nucleotide sequence: TGTGCCAGCAGCCGAGACAGGGCTGAGCAGTTCTTC. The chain employs TRBV28 and TRBJ2-1; 7 nucleotides match TRBD1. The CDR3 runs to 12 residues. Trimming at V came to 6 bases and at J to 9 bases, leaving 5 bases not matched to a gene. CDR1 MDHEN and CDR2 SYDVKM come from the germline V gene.

The V call is TRBV6-1, the J call TRBJ1-5, with no clear D. This CDR3 comprises 15 residues. Germline lookup yields CDR1 MNHNS and CDR2 SASEGT. V lost 0 bases and J lost 5, with 11 bases in between. The CDR3 DNA follows: TGTGCCAGCAGTGAAGCAGGGAAAGGGTATCAGCCCCAGCATTTT. It encodes CASSEAGKGYQPQHF.

The chain employs TRBV7-3 and TRBJ2-5, with 7 bases lining up with TRBD2. V dropped 5 bases and J dropped 4; count of bases not matched to a gene: 4. CDR1 and CDR2 from the germline V gene are SGHTA and FQGTGA. The length of the CDR3 is 13 residues. The chain's CDR3 is CASSVGRGETQYF. The DNA of the CDR3 is TGTGCCAGCAGCGTGGGGAGGGGAGAGACCCAGTACTTC.

On this clone: This sequence is one base from a far larger clone and is likely a read error. Since the CDR3 does not end with the conserved phenylalanine or tryptophan, this likely comes from a read error. The DNA of the CDR3 is TGTGCCTGGAGTGTAAAACCCCGGGACACCGGGGAGCTGTTTCTT. This encodes CAWSVKPRDTGELFL. The chain recombines TRBV30 with TRBJ2-2; the D is unclear. Germline CDR1 reads GTSNPN; CDR2 reads SVGIG (reference sequence). Trimming shortened V by 0 bases and J by 3 bases, and 11 bases separated the two germline ends. The CDR3 covers 15 residues.

The chain is built from TRBV2 and TRBJ2-3; no clear D. CDR1 is SNHLY, CDR2 FYNNEI, per germline. Trimming stripped 2 bases from V and 4 bases from J, with 7 bases between. This CDR3 comprises 13 residues. The CDR3 sequence: CASSEFTADTQYF. The CDR3 coding sequence is TGTGCCAGCAGTGAATTTACCGCAGATACGCAGTATTTT. Variable domain in full (rest from reference TRBV2 and TRBJ2-3): EPEVTQTPSHQVTQMGQEVILRCVPISNHLYFYWYRQILGQKVEFLVSFYNNEISEKSEIFDDQFSVERPDGSNFTLKIRSTKLEDSAMYFCASSEFTADTQYFGPGTRLTVL.

V is TRBV28 and J is TRBJ2-5; TRBD2 is a possible D gene (6 bases). Germline CDR1 is MDHEN and CDR2 is SYDVKM. The germline V and J ends were trimmed by 5 bases and 12 bases, with 16 bases remaining between them. The CDR3 covers 12 residues. Written as DNA, the CDR3 is TGTGCCAGCAGTCCCACTGGACTACCGAAGTACTTC. This sequence encodes CASSPTGLPKYF.

This clone occurred many times. This rearrangement joins TRBV10-2 to TRBJ2-7; TRBD1 aligns across 9 bases. Germline V gene sequence: CDR1 WSHSY, CDR2 SAAADI. V lost 3 bases to trimming and J lost 1 base; unmatched junction nucleotides: 7. CDR3 length: 16 amino acids. CDR3 sequence reads: CASSDPSGTGSYEQYF. CDR3 nucleotide sequence: TGCGCCAGCAGTGACCCCTCCGGGACAGGGTCCTACGAGCAGTACTTC.

This chain's CDR3 is CASSEVVGTSGETQYF. The DNA of the CDR3 is TGTGCCAGCAGTGAAGTGGTCGGGACTAGCGGAGAGACCCAGTACTTC. The rearrangement links TRBV6-4 to TRBJ2-5, with 11 bases aligning to TRBD2. Per germline, CDR1 MRHNA and CDR2 SNTAGT. The CDR3 consists of 16 residues. V lost 3 bases to trimming and J lost 4 bases; unmatched junction nucleotides: 7.